These 21 T cell receptor beta chains originate from one sample sequenced in a study of blood T cell repertoires in COVID-19. TCRdb's copy holds only in-frame clones and misses some; the assay was immunoSEQ multiplex PCR. Among about 98,000 clones listed, approximately 79% were seen once. The sample was peripheral blood. These TCRs come from a man between 70 and 80 years old with active or convalescent COVID-19.

This chain uses TRBV7-8 with TRBJ1-2; a weak D match, TRBD1 (5 bases). Trimming left V 5 bases short and J 1 base short, with 14 bases between. CDR3 length equals 15 residues. CDR1 SGHVS and CDR2 FQNEAQ come from the germline V gene. The CDR3 sequence is CASSTNRGLNYGYTF. The CDR3 nucleotides are TGTGCCAGCAGCACCAATCGGGGACTTAACTATGGCTACACCTTC.

The gene calls are TRBV5-4 and TRBJ1-6; 7 bases match TRBD1. V was pared by 4 bases and J by 7 bases, with 11 bases of the junction left unmatched. The CDR3 consists of 16 residues. Germline CDR1 SGHNT, CDR2 YYREEE (reference sequence). The CDR3, as DNA: TGTGCCAGCAGCCCGGAACCGGGACAGCCAAATTCACCCCTCCACTTT. It specifies CASSPEPGQPNSPLHF.

The V and J genes are TRBV14 and TRBJ1-2; 11 positions agree with TRBD1. Germline V gene sequence: CDR1 SGHDN, CDR2 FVKESK. The J segment lost 4 bases and the V segment lost 4 bases, leaving 5 bases of the junction unmatched. This CDR3 contains 15 residues. CDR3 protein: CASSRRTGGIYGYTF. In nucleotides, the CDR3 is TGTGCCAGCAGCCGCCGGACAGGGGGCATCTATGGCTACACCTTC.

The rearrangement uses TRBV6-5 and TRBJ1-5; possible D gene TRBD1, 6 bases. The germline gives CDR1 MNHEY, CDR2 SVGAGI. The ends were cut back, 0 bases at V and 3 bases at J, with 9 bases in the middle. The CDR3 runs to 15 residues. CDR3 coding DNA: TGTGCCAGCAGTTACTCGGGGGCCCCCAATCAGCCCCAGCATTTT. It specifies CASSYSGAPNQPQHF.

The chain has TRBV5-1 and TRBJ1-2; D is ambiguous. From germline, CDR1 is SGHRS and CDR2 YFSETQ. CDR3 size: 13 residues. V lost 4 bases and J 0 bases, leaving 7 bases between the germline ends. The CDR3 here is CASSPGANYGYTF. CDR3 sequence (DNA): TGCGCCAGCAGCCCTGGAGCTAACTATGGCTACACCTTC.

The chain links TRBV5-1 to TRBJ2-1, with 7 positions matching TRBD2. The germline gives CDR1 SGHRS, CDR2 YFSETQ. This CDR3 spans 14 amino acids. J lost 7 bases, V lost 0 bases, and 4 bases had no gene match. This chain's CDR3 is CASSLGTGGNEQFF. DNA for the CDR3: TGCGCCAGCAGCTTGGGTACGGGGGGTAATGAGCAGTTCTTC.

The gene calls are TRBV2 and TRBJ2-3, with 11 bases lining up with TRBD2. The germline gives CDR1 SNHLY, CDR2 FYNNEI. The junction had 4 bases not matched to a gene; V was cut back by 6 bases and J by 2 bases. The CDR3 is made up of 15 amino acids. The CDR3 region has the DNA TGTGCCAGCAGGGGGACTAGCGGAGACACAGATACGCAGTATTTT. It yields the protein CASRGTSGDTDTQYF.

This clone was found a few times. This rearrangement joins TRBV6-6 to TRBJ2-7; D unclear. V was trimmed by 2 bases and J by 2 bases, leaving 4 bases between them. This CDR3 is built from 12 residues. Germline CDR1 reads MNHNY; CDR2 reads SVGAGI (reference sequence). The CDR3 here is CASSYETYEQYF. In nucleotides, the CDR3 is TGTGCCAGCAGTTACGAGACCTACGAGCAGTACTTC.

The chain recombines TRBV24-1 with TRBJ2-7; D is perhaps TRBD1 (6 bases). The germline V and J ends were trimmed by 3 bases and 1 base, with 6 bases remaining between them. The CDR3 is 13 residues long. Germline V CDR1 and CDR2: KGHDR, SFDVKD. The CDR3 nucleotides are TGTGCCACCAGTGATGGACAGTCCTACGAGCAGTACTTC. Translation gives CATSDGQSYEQYF.

This sequence joins TRBV11-3 and TRBJ1-4; D perhaps matches TRBD1 (5 bases). The CDR3 extends over 15 amino acids. Germline V gene lookup returns CDR1 SGHNT and CDR2 YENEEA. Trimming removed 4 bases at V and 10 bases at J, with 19 bases between. CDR3 protein: CASSSTAGSGGKLFF. The CDR3 nucleotides read TGTGCCAGCAGCTCCACCGCCGGCTCGGGGGGAAAACTGTTTTTT.

This chain joins TRBV10-3 and TRBJ2-1; no clear D. CDR1 is ENHRY, CDR2 SYGVKD, per germline. This CDR3 is 15 amino acids long. The V and J ends lost 7 bases and 0 bases respectively, with 13 bases between them. In DNA form, the CDR3 reads TGTGCCATCACTTCGAACCTCGGCTCCTACAATGAGCAGTTCTTC. Protein: CAITSNLGSYNEQFF.

For this clone: Germline and junction disagree at one end, which may indicate a read error. This chain uses TRBV7-7 with TRBJ2-5; TRBD1 aligns across 8 bases. The CDR3 runs 15 residues. Germline V gives CDR1 SSHAT, CDR2 FNYEAQ (reference sequence). The CDR3 DNA sequence: TGTGCTAGCAGCCAACAGGGGGGCATACAAGAGACCCAGTACTTC. Translation gives CASSQQGGIQETQYF.

This sequence joins TRBV20-1 and TRBJ1-5, with D tentatively TRBD1 (6 bases). Germline V lookup: CDR1 DFQATT, CDR2 SNEGSKA (reference sequence). Trimming left V 7 bases short and J 7 bases short, with 8 bases between. The CDR3 has 10 amino acids. CDR3 sequence (DNA): TGCAGTGGGGGGCGCCAGCCCCAGCATTTT. Its protein product is CSGGRQPQHF.

This chain links TRBV19 with TRBJ1-5; weak D call: TRBD1 (5 bases). Germline V lookup: CDR1 LNHDA, CDR2 SQIVND (reference sequence). The CDR3 length is 13 residues. Trimming shortened V by 6 bases and J by 3 bases, and 9 bases separated the two germline ends. CDR3 in DNA: TGTGCCAGTAGCCGACAGTCCAATCAGCCCCAGCATTTT. Translation: CASSRQSNQPQHF.

This clone was counted between two and nine times. The J gene is TRBJ2-4, the V gene TRBV9; D unclear. Trimming took off 0 bases at V and 3 bases at J, with 7 bases between the two ends. The CDR3 runs 14 residues. CDR1 is SGDLS, CDR2 YYNGEE, per germline. CDR3: CASSVDISKNIQYF. CDR3 bases: TGTGCCAGCAGCGTAGACATAAGCAAAAACATTCAGTACTTC.

The chain has TRBV6-2 or TRBV6-3 and TRBJ1-2; D gene uncertain. V was pared by 4 bases and J by 4 bases, with 4 bases between. CDR3 size: 11 residues. CDR1 is MNHEY, CDR2 SVGEGT, per germline. The CDR3 sequence: CASSSGYGYTF. DNA for the CDR3: TGTGCCAGCAGTTCGGGCTATGGCTACACCTTC.

CDR3 in amino acids: CASSPGLAGGETQYF. Here the CDR3 DNA reads TGTGCCAGCAGCCCGGGACTAGCGGGGGGCGAGACCCAGTACTTC. The chain carries TRBV5-4 and TRBJ2-5, with 15 bases identical to TRBD2. The germline V gene has CDR1 SGHNT and CDR2 YYREEE (reference sequence). The CDR3 has 15 amino acids. The junction had 3 bases not matched to a gene; V was cut back by 4 bases and J by 5 bases.

The rearrangement joins TRBV2 to TRBJ1-2; a possible D gene is TRBD1 (6 bases). This CDR3 has 17 amino acids. Between the trimmed V and J ends, which lost 5 bases and 3 bases, there was a span of 22 bases. The V gene's germline CDR1 is SNHLY and CDR2 FYNNEI. The CDR3 region has the DNA TGTGCCAGCAGTCAGAGGCAGGGGCCCACAAATGACTATGGCTACACCTTC. Protein product: CASSQRQGPTNDYGYTF.

The gene calls are TRBV27 and TRBJ1-1, with 7 bases fitting TRBD1. J was trimmed by 6 bases and V by 3 bases; bases with no gene match: 7. Germline V gives CDR1 MNHEY, CDR2 SMNVEV (reference sequence). The CDR3 covers 14 residues. The CDR3: CASSLTTGSPEAFF. CDR3 in DNA: TGTGCCAGCAGTTTGACGACAGGGTCCCCTGAAGCTTTCTTT.

This clone has just one count. The chain couples TRBV10-2 to TRBJ2-3; 12 bases align to TRBD2. Germline CDR1 is WSHSY and CDR2 is SAAADI. CDR3 length: 15 amino acids. V gave up 4 bases and J gave up 5 bases; unmatched junction bases: 4. The CDR3 is CASSAGTSGLDTQYF. CDR3 DNA: TGCGCCAGCAGTGCCGGGACTAGCGGGCTAGATACGCAGTATTTT.

This clone has a count of ten or more. This chain uses TRBV10-2 with TRBJ1-2; 7 nucleotides agree with TRBD1. The CDR3 contains 13 residues. V shed 2 bases and J 6 bases; nucleotides not matched to a gene: 3. CDR1 is WSHSY and CDR2 is SAAADI in the germline V gene. CDR3: CASSEDRDDGYTF. CDR3 DNA: TGCGCCAGCAGTGAGGACAGGGATGATGGCTACACCTTC.